Listed here is a single TCR beta chain. This CDR3 has 15 residues. The ends were cut back, 5 bases at V and 5 bases at J, with 18 bases in the middle. In germline, CDR1 is MNHNY, CDR2 SVGAGI (reference sequence). These data belong to a study of blood T cell repertoires in COVID-19. Study-wide background: Donors in the United States, Italy and Spain gave samples during acute or convalescent COVID-19. Sample material is recorded as cDNA or gDNA derived from T cells, B-cell-depleted T cells, or PBMCs.

Study processing details: Amplifying reference gene primers gave estimates of nucleated cell counts. Using immunoSEQ multiplex PCR, the repertoire was profiled, and TCRdb retains in-frame clones only, with some absent. V and J calls and clone size follow that table, whereas D and trimming were derived from the DNA. Seen here are about 340,000 clones, approximately 82% observed once, and the top ten hold about 3%. The sequence derives from a man aged 25 to 40 with active or convalescent COVID-19. Sequenced input: peripheral blood. The genes are TRBV6-6 and TRBJ2-5, with D uncertain. The CDR3 loop reads CASSRDVPRLETQYF. CDR3 bases: TGTGCCAGCAGTCGAGACGTCCCTCGACTGGAGACCCAGTACTTC.